Listed below are T cell receptor beta chains from one sample, sequenced in a study of beta chain features in type 1 diabetes. Assay: immunoSEQ multiplex PCR; the TCRdb copy retains only in-frame clones and omits some. The table shows 330,000 or so clones, with roughly 12% occurring only once. Sample: naive CD4+ T cells from blood. All receptors derive from a woman younger than 30 with type 1 diabetes. The CDR3 runs from the conserved cysteine through the conserved F or W. D genes are given only for firm matches. Rows may omit the clone size; those that give it use once, few, many or a size class.

. few TRBJ2-3 TRBV30 CAWSPSPTPTDTQYF TGTGCCTGGAGTCCTAGCCCGACCCCCACAGATACGCAGTATTTT
. few TRBJ1-2 TRBV6-5 CASSYDPGTYGYTF TGTGCCAGCAGTTACGACCCGGGAACCTATGGCTACACCTTC
. few TRBJ2-5 TRBV25-1 CASSGAGLETQYF TGTGCCAGCAGTGGGGCAGGGTTAGAGACCCAGTACTTC
TRBD2 few TRBJ2-7 TRBV4-1 CASSHLGRGSYEQYF TGCGCCAGCAGCCACCTGGGGCGGGGGTCCTACGAGCAGTACTTC
. few TRBJ1-2 TRBV6-6 CASSYSAGNYGYTF TGTGCCAGCAGTTACTCCGCGGGAAACTATGGCTACACCTTC
. few TRBJ1-5 TRBV29-1 CSVRLGRGNQPQHF TGCAGCGTTCGGCTAGGGAGGGGCAATCAGCCCCAGCATTTT
. . TRBJ2-6 TRBV9 CASSVSYAGANVLTF TGTGCCAGCAGCGTCTCTTATGCGGGGGCCAACGTCCTGACTTTC
. . TRBJ1-1 TRBV28 CASSQRQGYTEAFF TGTGCCAGCAGCCAGAGGCAGGGTTACACTGAAGCTTTCTTT
TRBD2 . TRBJ2-7 TRBV7-9 CASSSLADYEQYF TGTGCCAGCAGCTCGCTAGCGGACTACGAGCAGTACTTC
TRBD2 . TRBJ2-1 TRBV9 CASSATGGRSLF TGTGCCAGCAGCGCCACGGGAGGGCGATCACTCTTC
. . TRBJ2-5 TRBV7-3 CASSLNPGLNGETQYF TGTGCCAGCAGCTTAAATCCCGGACTTAATGGGGAGACCCAGTACTTC
TRBD1 few TRBJ1-2 TRBV9 CASSPGQNIYGYTF TGTGCCAGCAGCCCGGGACAGAACATCTATGGCTACACCTTC
TRBD2 . TRBJ2-1 TRBV30 CAWRHLRTSGSNEQFF TGTGCCTGGAGACATCTAAGGACTAGCGGGAGCAATGAGCAGTTCTTC
. . TRBJ1-2 TRBV25-1 CASSESPQVYGYTF TGTGCCAGCAGTGAATCCCCACAGGTCTATGGCTACACCTTC
. . TRBJ2-7 TRBV28 CASSTAASVSSYEQYF TGTGCCAGCAGTACCGCGGCTAGCGTTAGCTCCTACGAGCAGTACTTC
. . TRBJ2-3 TRBV6-1 CASSEARAAVLRAQYF TGTGCCAGCAGTGAAGCGCGGGCTGCCGTCCTCCGGGCGCAGTATTTT
. few TRBJ2-3 TRBV9 CASSVSAGPLWDTQYF TGTGCCAGCAGCGTGAGCGCAGGGCCCTTATGGGATACGCAGTATTTT
TRBD1 few TRBJ1-5 TRBV30 CAWSAGQGAQPQHF TGTGCCTGGAGCGCGGGACAGGGGGCCCAGCCCCAGCATTTT
. . TRBJ1-4 TRBV6-1 CASSDGGASEKLFF TGTGCCAGCAGTGATGGGGGCGCGAGTGAAAAACTGTTTTTT
TRBD1 few TRBJ1-2 TRBV28 CASSQQAGGNTF TGTGCCAGCAGTCAACAAGCAGGGGGCAACACCTTC
TRBD2 few TRBJ2-5 TRBV4-2 CASSQNPGLAGEGETQYF TGTGCCAGCAGCCAAAATCCGGGACTAGCGGGAGAGGGAGAGACCCAGTACTTC
. . TRBJ1-1 TRBV10-3 CAISENTGEAFF TGTGCCATCAGTGAGAATACAGGGGAAGCTTTCTTT
. . TRBJ1-3 TRBV5-4 CASSLSGDTIYF TGTGCCAGCAGCTTGTCCGGAGACACCATATATTTT
TRBD1 . TRBJ2-3 TRBV4-3 CASSQAGGGGSGTDTQYF TGCGCCAGCAGCCAAGCAGGGGGCGGTGGGTCTGGCACAGATACGCAGTATTTT
TRBD2 few TRBJ2-2 TRBV4-3 CATSTSGGTGELFF TGCGCCACCTCAACTAGCGGGGGGACCGGGGAGCTGTTTTTT
TRBD1 . TRBJ2-6 TRBV7-9 CASSLNPRTGDTNVLTF TGTGCCAGCAGCTTAAACCCACGGACAGGGGACACCAACGTCCTGACTTTC
. . TRBJ2-5 TRBV2 CASSTRGQETQYF TGTGCCAGCAGCACTAGGGGGCAAGAGACCCAGTACTTC
TRBD1 . TRBJ1-2 TRBV4-3 CASGLFKGADYGYTF TGCGCCAGCGGACTCTTCAAGGGGGCGGACTATGGCTACACCTTC
TRBD1 . TRBJ2-5 TRBV14 CASSQGTGTVQETQYF TGTGCCAGCAGCCAAGGTACCGGGACAGTTCAAGAGACCCAGTACTTC
TRBD2 . TRBJ2-2 TRBV5-6 CASSLPGLATVGELFF TGTGCCAGCAGCTTACCGGGACTAGCGACGGTCGGGGAGCTGTTTTTT
. few TRBJ1-1 TRBV29-1 CSVEGGAGTEAFF TGCAGCGTTGAGGGGGGGGCGGGCACTGAAGCTTTCTTT
. few TRBJ1-1 TRBV18 CASSPMSLVGGMNTEAFF TGTGCCAGCTCACCGATGTCTCTCGTCGGGGGGATGAACACTGAAGCTTTCTTT
. . TRBJ2-7 TRBV29-1 CSATSSRISYEQYF TGCAGCGCCACCAGTAGCAGAATTTCCTACGAGCAGTACTTC
. . TRBJ1-2 TRBV30 CAWSGNRASGYTF TGTGCCTGGAGTGGAAACAGGGCTTCGGGCTACACCTTC
. few TRBJ1-1 TRBV5-1 CASSLEGSPYAFF TGCGCCAGCAGCTTGGAGGGGTCCCCGTACGCTTTCTTT
TRBD2 . TRBJ2-2 TRBV18 CASSPRRGANTGELFF TGTGCCAGCTCACCGCGACGGGGGGCGAACACCGGGGAGCTGTTTTTT
TRBD1 . TRBJ2-4 TRBV18 CASSPGQGRSNIQYF TGTGCCAGCTCGCCGGGACAGGGGCGATCAAACATTCAGTACTTC
. . TRBJ2-3 TRBV11-2 CASSLRTGREFTDTQYF TGTGCCAGCAGCTTAAGGACGGGTCGGGAATTCACAGATACGCAGTATTTT
. few TRBJ2-6 TRBV7-9 CASSLQGRPNVLTF TGTGCCAGCAGCTTACAGGGTCGACCCAACGTCCTGACTTTC
. few TRBJ2-5 TRBV27 CASSFRQGMRETQYF TGTGCCAGCAGTTTCCGGCAGGGGATGCGAGAGACCCAGTACTTC
. few TRBJ1-2 TRBV7-2 CASSPGSYGYTF TGTGCCAGCAGCCCAGGATCCTATGGCTACACCTTC
TRBD2 few TRBJ2-7 TRBV29-1 CSVSLAGAFVYF TGCAGCGTCAGCCTAGCGGGAGCATTCGTGTACTTC
. few TRBJ1-1 TRBV29-1 CTAEENTEAFF TGCACCGCGGAGGAGAACACTGAAGCTTTCTTT
. . TRBJ1-2 TRBV9 CASTRSPDSIYGYTF TGTGCCAGCACCCGTTCCCCGGACTCAATCTATGGCTACACCTTC
TRBD1 . TRBJ2-3 TRBV27 CASRRDRDTDTQYF TGTGCCAGCAGACGGGACAGGGACACAGATACGCAGTATTTT
. few TRBJ1-1 TRBV4-3 CASSQNALGGNEAFF TGCGCCAGCAGCCAAAACGCCTTGGGGGGGAACGAAGCTTTCTTT
. few TRBJ1-5 TRBV2 CASSERGSPQPQHF TGTGCCAGCAGTGAAAGGGGCAGCCCGCAGCCCCAGCATTTT
. . TRBJ2-5 TRBV28 CASSPGGGWTQYF TGTGCCAGCAGTCCGGGGGGCGGTTGGACCCAGTACTTC
. . TRBJ1-1 TRBV5-1 CASSPGGSMNTEAFF TGCGCCAGCAGCCCGGGGGGATCCATGAACACTGAAGCTTTCTTT
. few TRBJ1-5 TRBV2 CASKRKDQPQHF TGTGCCAGCAAGCGAAAAGATCAGCCCCAGCATTTT
TRBD2 . TRBJ2-3 TRBV7-2 CASSVTSGRLSGTDTQYF TGTGCCAGCAGCGTGACTAGCGGGAGACTCTCTGGCACAGATACGCAGTATTTT
TRBD1 few TRBJ1-1 TRBV29-1 CSVAPTGGHTEAFF TGCAGCGTCGCCCCGACAGGGGGCCACACTGAAGCTTTCTTT
TRBD2 few TRBJ2-2 TRBV7-3 CASSASGSLAGELFF TGTGCCAGCAGTGCTAGCGGGAGTTTGGCCGGGGAGCTGTTTTTT
. few TRBJ2-7 TRBV29-1 CSVRGSGEQYF TGCAGCGTTAGGGGGTCTGGCGAGCAGTACTTC
. . TRBJ2-3 TRBV28 CASSRPPGNTQYF TGTGCCAGCAGTCGACCCCCGGGGAATACGCAGTATTTT
TRBD2 . TRBJ2-5 TRBV14 CASSLLRRGVRETQYF TGTGCCAGCAGCCTACTCCGGCGGGGGGTCCGAGAGACCCAGTACTTC
. few TRBJ1-1 TRBV7-2 CASSLFGKDRNTEAFF TGTGCCAGCAGCTTATTCGGAAAGGACAGGAACACTGAAGCTTTCTTT